This passage covers 20 T cell receptor beta chains from one sample sequenced in a study of cytomegalovirus exposure and HLA in healthy donors. Primers for the PCR totalled 60 Vbeta and 13 Jbeta. Some clones are missing from TCRdb's copy, which holds only in-frame ones; the method was immunoSEQ multiplex PCR. The sample includes some 160,000 clones, approximately 68% seen only once; the top ten take 2% to 2.5%. The material sequenced was PBMCs. The receptors here all came from a man aged 40-49 years in good health and CMV-seronegative.

The rearrangement joins TRBV16 to TRBJ2-3; D is uncertain. The CDR3 is 12 residues long. V dropped 1 base and J dropped 9 bases, with 8 bases sitting between them. In germline, CDR1 is KGHSY, CDR2 FQNENV. The CDR3 loop is CASSQFQFTQYF. CDR3 nucleotide sequence: TGTGCCAGCAGCCAATTCCAGTTCACGCAGTATTTT. Variable domain in full (rest from reference TRBV16 and TRBJ2-3): GEEVAQTPKHLVRGEGQKAKLYCAPIKGHSYVFWYQQVLKNEFKFLISFQNENVFDETGMPKERFSAKCLPNSPCSLEIQATKLEDSAVYFCASSQFQFTQYFGPGTRLTVL.

The chain couples TRBV7-2 to TRBJ2-1; D is unclear. CDR1 is SGHTA and CDR2 is FQGNSA in the germline V gene. The CDR3 consists of 17 residues. V was trimmed by 0 bases and J by 2 bases, leaving 14 bases between them. The CDR3 region is CASSLAATEPTYNEQFF. Here the CDR3 DNA reads TGTGCCAGCAGCTTAGCGGCGACTGAGCCTACCTACAATGAGCAGTTCTTC.

The chain couples TRBV5-1 to TRBJ2-7, with 7 bases identical to TRBD1. This CDR3 has 14 amino acids. Trimming at V came to 3 bases and at J to 3 bases, leaving 6 bases not matched to a gene. CDR1 and CDR2 (germline): SGHRS, YFSETQ. The CDR3 DNA sequence: TGCGCCAGCAGCTGGACCGGGACAGACTACGAGCAGTACTTC. It specifies CASSWTGTDYEQYF.

This clone was counted only a few times. CDR3 nucleotides: TGCGCCAGCAGCTTGGATGGGACAGGGGCCTATAATGAAAAACTGTTTTTT. This codes for CASSLDGTGAYNEKLFF. The chain is built from TRBV5-1 and TRBJ1-4, with 10 bases fitting TRBD1. V lost 0 bases to trimming and J lost 4 bases; unmatched junction nucleotides: 6. The CDR3 is made up of 17 amino acids. Germline V CDR1 and CDR2: SGHRS, YFSETQ.

This chain links TRBV29-1 with TRBJ2-6; TRBD2 might be the D (6 bases). The CDR3 sequence is 15 residues long. Per germline, CDR1 SQVTM and CDR2 ANQGSEA. V was cut by 7 bases and J by 3 bases, with 16 bases left in between. In DNA form, the CDR3 reads TGCAGCGCCTTGGCCGGGGGTCGTGGGGCCAACGTCCTGACTTTC. Its translation is CSALAGGRGANVLTF.

The CDR3 reads CASSRWRGRDEVRGETQYF. The CDR3 DNA is TGTGCCAGCAGCCGCTGGCGGGGCAGGGACGAAGTTAGAGGGGAGACCCAGTACTTC. The gene calls are TRBV11-1 and TRBJ2-5, with a weak D call TRBD2 (6 bases). The CDR3 runs to 19 residues. The germline V gene encodes CDR1 SGHAT and CDR2 FQDESV (reference sequence). V was pared by 5 bases and J by 5 bases, with 30 bases between.

Worth noting for this clone: Other DNA sequences in the sample encode the same CDR3. Here the CDR3 reads CASSPRDTNTEAFF. As DNA, the CDR3 is TGTGCCAGCTCACCCCGGGACACCAACACTGAAGCTTTCTTT. The genes are TRBV18 and TRBJ1-1; possible D gene TRBD1, 6 bases. CDR3 length: 14 amino acids. CDR1 and CDR2 from the germline V gene are KGHSH and LQKENI. V dropped 3 bases and J dropped 2 bases, with 10 bases sitting between them.

The chain carries TRBV19 and TRBJ1-5; D ambiguous. Looked up from germline, CDR1 is LNHDA and CDR2 is SQIVND (reference sequence). The V end was cut by 1 base, the J end by 4 bases, with 17 bases between. CDR3 length: 17 amino acids. CDR3 amino acids: CASSIVGRLDGNQPQHF. The CDR3 DNA sequence: TGTGCCAGTAGTATAGTGGGCAGATTAGATGGGAATCAGCCCCAGCATTTT.

The chain has TRBV10-2 and TRBJ1-1; no reliable D call. The germline V and J ends were trimmed by 0 bases and 1 base, with 18 bases remaining between them. Germline assignment: CDR1 WSHSY and CDR2 SAAADI. The CDR3 contains 18 residues. CDR3 residues: CASSESDWVLGPNTEAFF. The DNA of the CDR3 is TGCGCCAGCAGTGAGTCGGATTGGGTTCTGGGCCCGAACACTGAAGCTTTCTTT.

The V gene is TRBV28, the J gene TRBJ1-4; D perhaps matches TRBD1 (5 bases). The ends were cut back, 0 bases at V and 8 bases at J, with 13 bases in the middle. Germline V gene sequence: CDR1 MDHEN, CDR2 SYDVKM. The length of the CDR3 is 15 residues. The CDR3 sequence is CASSLWHGGTEKLFF. The CDR3 bases are TGTGCCAGCAGTTTATGGCACGGGGGAACGGAAAAACTGTTTTTT. The entire variable domain, with the rest obtained from reference TRBV28 and TRBJ1-4, is as follows: DVKVTQSSRYLVKRTGEKVFLECVQDMDHENMFWYRQDPGLGLRLIYFSYDVKMKEKGDIPEGYSVSREKKERFSLILESASTNQTSMYLCASSLWHGGTEKLFFGSGTQLSVL.

The genes are TRBV11-1 and TRBJ2-5; D perhaps matches TRBD2 (6 bases). V was clipped by 5 bases and J by 0 bases, with 10 bases between them. Germline CDR1 and CDR2: SGHAT and FQDESV (reference sequence). This CDR3 comprises 14 residues. The CDR3 is CASSPRDYQETQYF. The CDR3 coding sequence is TGTGCCAGCAGCCCTCGGGACTACCAAGAGACCCAGTACTTC.

This chain joins TRBV6-5 and TRBJ2-7; a weak D match, TRBD1 (6 bases). Germline CDR1 and CDR2: MNHEY and SVGAGI. This CDR3 has 11 amino acids. Trimming pared 5 bases from V and 6 bases from J, leaving 8 bases between. The CDR3 nucleotides are TGTGCCAGCAGTAAAGGGGGCGAGCAGTACTTC. Translated, it gives CASSKGGEQYF.

The gene calls are TRBV6-5 and TRBJ1-5; D call uncertain. Germline CDR1 is MNHEY and CDR2 is SVGAGI. Deletions cut 6 bases from V and 4 bases from J, with 13 bases between. The CDR3 extends over 14 amino acids. CDR3 protein: CASSPGLSNQPQHF. In DNA, the CDR3 is TGTGCCAGCAGCCCAGGACTGAGTAATCAGCCCCAGCATTTT.

This clone was observed a single time. This chain uses TRBV9 with TRBJ1-1, with 9 bases lining up with TRBD1. The germline CDR1 and CDR2 sequences are SGDLS and YYNGEE. The CDR3 is 15 residues long. V shed 0 bases and J 1 base; nucleotides not matched to a gene: 1. The CDR3 coding sequence is TGTGCCAGCAGCGTAGAACAGGGGGCGAACACTGAAGCTTTCTTT. This codes for CASSVEQGANTEAFF.

The chain joins TRBV5-5 to TRBJ2-7; the D is unclear. The germline CDR1 and CDR2 sequences are SGHKS and YYEKEE (reference sequence). This CDR3 is 14 amino acids long. V was pared by 2 bases and J by 0 bases, with 9 bases between. The CDR3 is CASSFGPNSYEQYF. For the CDR3, the DNA is TGTGCCAGCAGCTTCGGTCCGAACTCCTACGAGCAGTACTTC.

This clone has a handful of counts. The V gene is TRBV10-3, the J gene TRBJ2-7; tentatively, D is TRBD1 (6 bases). This CDR3 is built from 11 residues. Trimming took off 6 bases at V and 7 bases at J, with 10 bases between the two ends. Germline V gives CDR1 ENHRY, CDR2 SYGVKD. CDR3 bases: TGTGCCATCAGCTTACAGGGAGAGCAGTACTTC. The encoded protein is CAISLQGEQYF.

The chain joins TRBV5-4 to TRBJ2-5; 8 bases match TRBD1. The CDR3 is 15 amino acids. Trimming took 0 bases from V and 8 from J; bases not matched to a gene: 9. Germline CDR1 is SGHNT and CDR2 is YYREEE (reference sequence). In DNA, the CDR3 is TGTGCCAGCAGCTTGGAGAGGGAAACAGGGGGAACCCAGTACTTC. As protein: CASSLERETGGTQYF.

CDR3 in amino acids: CASSPRVGSTDTQYF. In DNA, the CDR3 is TGCGCCAGCAGCCCCAGGGTGGGGAGCACAGATACGCAGTATTTT. This sequence joins TRBV4-1 and TRBJ2-3, with D perhaps TRBD1 (5 bases). V was clipped by 4 bases and J by 0 bases, with 11 bases between them. CDR1 is MGHRA and CDR2 is YSYEKL in the germline V gene. The CDR3 has 15 residues.

The chain joins TRBV7-9 to TRBJ1-1, with D maybe TRBD1 (5 bases). Germline V lookup: CDR1 SEHNR, CDR2 FQNEAQ (reference sequence). Trimming shortened V by 5 bases and J by 4 bases, and 14 bases separated the two germline ends. The CDR3 runs 14 residues. CDR3 DNA: TGTGCCAGCAGCCGCTGGGGGGACGGCACTGAAGCTTTCTTT. The encoded protein is CASSRWGDGTEAFF.

The chain employs TRBV6-6 and TRBJ1-5, with TRBD1 as a possible D gene (5 bases). Trimming cost V 1 base and J 2 bases, with 6 bases left between them. CDR1 is MNHNY and CDR2 is SVGAGI in the germline V gene (reference sequence). The CDR3 consists of 14 residues. The CDR3 region has the DNA TGTGCCAGCAGTTACTGGGGGGGCAATCAGCCCCAGCATTTT. Translation: CASSYWGGNQPQHF.